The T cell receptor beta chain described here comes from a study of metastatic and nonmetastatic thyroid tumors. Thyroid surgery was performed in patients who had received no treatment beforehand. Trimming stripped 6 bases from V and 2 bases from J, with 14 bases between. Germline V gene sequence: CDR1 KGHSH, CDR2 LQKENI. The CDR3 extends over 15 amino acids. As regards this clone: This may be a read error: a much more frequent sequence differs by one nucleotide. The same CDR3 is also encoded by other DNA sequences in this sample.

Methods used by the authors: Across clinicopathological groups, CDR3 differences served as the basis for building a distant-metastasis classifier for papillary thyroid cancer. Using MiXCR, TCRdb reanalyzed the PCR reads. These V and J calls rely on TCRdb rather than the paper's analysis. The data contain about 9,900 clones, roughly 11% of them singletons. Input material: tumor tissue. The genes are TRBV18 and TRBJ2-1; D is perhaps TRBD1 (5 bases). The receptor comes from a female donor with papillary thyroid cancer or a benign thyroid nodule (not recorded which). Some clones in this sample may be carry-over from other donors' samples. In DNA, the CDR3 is TGTGCCAGCTCGCTTACAGGTTTCACCTACAATGAGCAGTTCTTC. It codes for CASSLTGFTYNEQFF.